The 29 T cell receptor beta chains in this list originate from one sample, sequenced in a study of T-cell reconstitution after alpha-beta-depleted transplantation in children. TCRbeta library construction was performed incorporating unique molecular identifiers. TCRdb recomputed calls from the PCR reads with MiXCR, one row per CDR3 protein. The sample includes about a million distinct CDR3 sequences, roughly 29% of them seen just once. Sample: PBMCs, mostly from graft donor cells, taken 360 days after TCRalphabeta/CD19-depleted stem cell transplant. These receptors originate from a boy younger than two who had a stem cell transplant for SCID, so the T cells may come from the graft donor.

CDR3 bases: TGTGCCAGCAGTGAATGGGACAGCACGTACAATGAGCAGTTCTTC. This encodes CASSEWDSTYNEQFF. The chain recombines TRBV25-1 with TRBJ2-1, with 7 nucleotides matching TRBD1. The CDR3 extends over 15 amino acids. The V segment lost 1 base and the J segment 4 bases; nucleotides outside the gene matches: 4. Germline V gene data show CDR1 as MGHDK and CDR2 as SYGVNS. The whole variable domain, remainder taken from reference TRBV25-1 and TRBJ2-1, is EADIYQTPRYLVIGTGKKITLECSQTMGHDKMYWYQQDPGMELHLIHYSYGVNSTEKGDLSSESTVSRIRTEHFPLTLESARPSHTSQYLCASSEWDSTYNEQFFGPGTRLTVL.

A few counts support this clonotype. The rearrangement links TRBV6-1 to TRBJ1-2; maybe TRBD1 (5 bases). V lost 5 bases to trimming and J lost 1 base, with 11 bases between them. CDR1 is MNHNS, CDR2 SASEGT, per germline. CDR3 size: 14 residues. This CDR3 reads CASSRGLSNYGYTF. As DNA, the CDR3 is TGTGCCAGCAGTCGGGGACTGAGTAACTATGGCTACACCTTC.

The chain combines TRBV6-1 with TRBJ1-3; the D is unclear. Germline CDR1 and CDR2: MNHNS and SASEGT. Trimming left V 5 bases short and J 0 bases short, with 17 bases between. The CDR3 loop spans 17 amino acids. The CDR3 DNA reads as TGTGCCAGCAGTCATCGGGCAGGTTCTAGCTCTGGAAACACCATATATTTT. It is translated as CASSHRAGSSSGNTIYF.

J is TRBJ2-1 and V is TRBV7-2; weak D call: TRBD2 (7 bases). CDR1 is SGHTA, CDR2 FQGNSA, per germline. The CDR3 length is 16 residues. Trimming shortened V by 0 bases and J by 3 bases, and 12 bases separated the two germline ends. The CDR3 DNA reads as TGTGCCAGCAGCTTAGCAGGGGGGGCAAACTACAATGAGCAGTTCTTC. Translated, it gives CASSLAGGANYNEQFF.

This clonotype has a handful of counts. The chain uses TRBV5-6 and TRBJ2-1; TRBD1 matches at 7 bases. CDR3 size: 15 residues. Germline CDR1 SGHDT, CDR2 YYEEEE. The V gene end was trimmed by 0 bases and the J gene end by 6 bases; junction bases not matched to a gene: 6. This CDR3 is CASSLGGGGPNEQFF. The CDR3 DNA is TGTGCCAGCAGCTTGGGAGGGGGCGGGCCCAATGAGCAGTTCTTC.

V and J are TRBV27 and TRBJ2-1; D is possibly TRBD2 (6 bases). CDR1 MNHEY and CDR2 SMNVEV come from the germline V gene (reference sequence). Between the trimmed V and J ends, which lost 5 bases and 3 bases, there was a span of 23 bases. The CDR3 is made up of 18 amino acids. The CDR3, as DNA: TGTGCCAGCAGTCCCCACTGGTTTCGGCTAGCGTACTACAATGAGCAGTTCTTC. The encoded protein is CASSPHWFRLAYYNEQFF.

The rearrangement links TRBV11-3 to TRBJ2-3, with D perhaps matching TRBD1 or TRBD2 (5 bases each). The V and J ends lost 3 bases and 0 bases respectively, with 13 bases between them. CDR1 and CDR2 (germline): SGHNT, YENEEA. CDR3 length: 16 amino acids. In nucleotides, the CDR3 is TGTGCCAGCAGCTTCGGGACGTCTACTAGCACAGATACGCAGTATTTT. It codes for CASSFGTSTSTDTQYF.

Concerning this clonotype: Its ends do not fully match the called genes, so a read error is possible. The J gene is TRBJ1-1, the V gene TRBV10-3; TRBD1 might be the D (6 bases). The CDR3 has 12 amino acids. The germline gives CDR1 ENHRY, CDR2 SYGVKD. The CDR3 coding sequence is TGTGCCATCAAAGGGGGGGACACTAAAGCTTTCTTT. Protein product: CAIKGGDTKAFF.

This clonotype has a single count. V usage is TRBV12-3 or TRBV12-4 and J usage is TRBJ2-1, with D perhaps being TRBD1 or TRBD2 (6 bases each). Trimming shortened V by 3 bases and J by 3 bases, and 12 bases separated the two germline ends. CDR3 size: 15 residues. The CDR3 bases are TGTGCCAGCAGTTTCCCGGGGGCAAACTACAATGAGCAGTTCTTC. Its protein product is CASSFPGANYNEQFF.

V and J are TRBV28 and TRBJ2-7, with D perhaps TRBD1 (6 bases). V gave up 6 bases and J gave up 2 bases, with 17 bases separating them. Germline V gives CDR1 MDHEN, CDR2 SYDVKM. The CDR3 is 15 residues long. The CDR3 sequence: CASSFRATGAYEQYF. CDR3 DNA sequence: TGTGCCAGCAGCTTTCGAGCGACAGGTGCCTACGAGCAGTACTTC.

The chain links TRBV28 to TRBJ2-7, with TRBD2 matching over 10 bases. Losses at the gene ends were 9 bases for V and 4 bases for J; bases not matched to a gene: 6. The CDR3 runs 13 residues. Germline V gene sequence: CDR1 MDHEN, CDR2 SYDVKM. CDR3 sequence (DNA): TGTGCCAGTAAGCGGGGGGGTAGGTACGAGCAGTACTTC. Amino acids: CASKRGGRYEQYF.

This clonotype was counted a few times. V usage is TRBV5-1 and J usage is TRBJ2-5; 8 bases line up with TRBD1. From germline, CDR1 is SGHRS and CDR2 YFSETQ. The CDR3 has 15 residues. J was trimmed by 2 bases and V by 7 bases; bases with no gene match: 10. The CDR3 is CASGQTGDPQETQYF. For the CDR3, the DNA is TGCGCCAGCGGCCAGACAGGGGACCCACAAGAGACCCAGTACTTC. Looking up the rest from reference TRBV5-1 and TRBJ2-5 gives the full variable domain: KAGVTQTPRYLIKTRGQQVTLSCSPISGHRSVSWYQQTPGQGLQFLFEYFSETQRNKGNFPGRFSGRQFSNSRSEMNVSTLELGDSALYLCASGQTGDPQETQYFGPGTRLLVL.

In its sample, this clonotype was seen a few times. The V and J genes are TRBV9 and TRBJ2-4; a weak D match, TRBD2 (6 bases). The CDR3 is made up of 15 amino acids. The germline gives CDR1 SGDLS, CDR2 YYNGEE. V was cut by 4 bases and J by 0 bases, with 11 bases left in between. This CDR3 reads CASSPEGRAKNIQYF. CDR3 bases: TGTGCCAGCAGCCCGGAGGGAAGAGCCAAAAACATTCAGTACTTC.

This chain uses TRBV29-1 with TRBJ1-1; 12 bases map to TRBD1. The V and J ends lost 7 bases and 4 bases, in that order; junction bases with no gene match: 7. The germline V gene encodes CDR1 SQVTM and CDR2 ANQGSEA. This CDR3 has 14 amino acids. The CDR3 sequence: CSARDRGRLTEAFF. CDR3 coding DNA: TGCAGCGCCCGGGACAGGGGGCGCCTCACTGAAGCTTTCTTT.

This clonotype was seen more than once but under ten times. The V gene is TRBV5-1, the J gene TRBJ2-3, with a weak D call TRBD1 (5 bases). This CDR3 is built from 14 residues. V lost 0 bases and J lost 6, with 11 bases in between. The germline gives CDR1 SGHRS, CDR2 YFSETQ. The CDR3 sequence is CASSLELGVDTQYF. CDR3 sequence (DNA): TGCGCCAGCAGCTTGGAGCTAGGGGTGGATACGCAGTATTTT.

The chain combines TRBV18 with TRBJ2-2; D not resolved. CDR3 length: 15 amino acids. Trimming stripped 4 bases from V and 0 bases from J, with 9 bases between. Germline CDR1 reads KGHSH; CDR2 reads LQKENI. The CDR3 here is CASSLASPNTGELFF. The CDR3 nucleotides read TGTGCCAGCTCACTTGCATCCCCGAACACCGGGGAGCTGTTTTTT.

This clonotype has ten or more counts. The chain carries TRBV3-1 and TRBJ2-1; D uncertain. Trimming took 4 bases from V and 3 from J, leaving 13 bases between them. CDR1 is LGHDT, CDR2 YNNKEL, per germline (reference sequence). CDR3 length: 15 residues. This chain's CDR3 is CASSPGPLFYNEQFF. CDR3 bases: TGTGCCAGCAGCCCCGGACCGCTGTTCTACAATGAGCAGTTCTTC.

This clonotype was seen a handful of times. The CDR3 protein is CSAGGQASYGYTF. The CDR3 nucleotides are TGCAGTGCTGGGGGACAGGCCTCCTATGGCTACACCTTC. The chain couples TRBV20-1 to TRBJ1-2; 8 positions agree with TRBD1. Germline assignment: CDR1 DFQATT and CDR2 SNEGSKA (reference sequence). The CDR3 runs 13 residues. V lost 5 bases and J lost 4; bases outside the gene matches: 6.

The table lists this clonotype with many counts. This chain links TRBV12-3 or TRBV12-4 with TRBJ2-1, with a possible D match to TRBD2 (5 bases). The CDR3 contains 15 residues. The ends were cut back, 3 bases at V and 4 bases at J, with 13 bases in the middle. CDR3 region: CASSFINSAYNEQFF. The CDR3 nucleotides read TGTGCCAGCAGTTTCATTAATAGCGCATACAATGAGCAGTTCTTC.

The chain joins TRBV4-2 to TRBJ2-7; 10 bases align to TRBD2. Trimming cost V 4 bases and J 4 bases; bases outside gene matches: 7. The CDR3 totals 15 residues. Germline V gene data show CDR1 as LGHNA and CDR2 as YNFKEQ. In nucleotides, the CDR3 is TGTGCCAGCAGCCGAGCACTAGCGGGACCGTACGAGCAGTACTTC. This encodes CASSRALAGPYEQYF.

This chain uses TRBV5-5 with TRBJ2-1; D is perhaps TRBD1 (5 bases). The CDR3 loop spans 14 amino acids. V was clipped by 4 bases and J by 3 bases, with 11 bases between them. CDR1 is SGHKS, CDR2 YYEKEE, per germline (reference sequence). This chain's CDR3 is CASSRDRFYNEQFF. In DNA, the CDR3 is TGTGCCAGCAGCCGTGACAGATTCTACAATGAGCAGTTCTTC.

J is TRBJ2-3 and V is TRBV5-6; 8 bases are a match to TRBD1. The trim removed 3 bases at V and 2 bases at J, leaving 14 bases unmatched. The CDR3 totals 18 residues. CDR1 SGHDT and CDR2 YYEEEE come from the germline V gene. CDR3: CASSSDRGRLTNTDTQYF. The CDR3 bases are TGTGCCAGCAGCTCCGACAGGGGACGGCTAACCAACACAGATACGCAGTATTTT.

This chain uses TRBV7-6 with TRBJ2-3; 10 positions match TRBD2. V shed 2 bases and J 1 base; nucleotides not matched to a gene: 9. CDR1 SGHVS and CDR2 FNYEAQ come from the germline V gene. There are 18 residues in the CDR3. Here the CDR3 reads CASSLQAGGLLRTDTQYF. CDR3 DNA: TGTGCCAGCAGCTTACAAGCGGGGGGGCTTCTGCGCACAGATACGCAGTATTTT.

This sequence joins TRBV4-1 and TRBJ2-7, with D perhaps matching TRBD1 or TRBD2 (5 bases each). This CDR3 is 15 amino acids long. The V end was cut by 3 bases, the J end by 1 base, with 13 bases between. Germline V gene lookup returns CDR1 MGHRA and CDR2 YSYEKL. CDR3 in amino acids: CASSHLSGRSYEQYF. CDR3 bases: TGCGCCAGCAGCCACCTATCGGGACGGTCCTACGAGCAGTACTTC.

This clonotype was observed at least ten times. The chain has TRBV5-1 and TRBJ2-3, with 8 bases lining up with TRBD1. This CDR3 is 15 amino acids long. V lost 4 bases, J lost 3 bases, and 7 bases stayed unmatched. The germline gives CDR1 SGHRS, CDR2 YFSETQ. CDR3 nucleotide sequence: TGCGCCAGCAGCCTGTCCAGGGGGCTAACAGATACGCAGTATTTT. It is translated as CASSLSRGLTDTQYF.

The gene calls are TRBV20-1 and TRBJ2-5; TRBD2 matches 7 bases. The CDR3 is 15 amino acids. The V segment lost 8 bases and the J segment 2 bases; nucleotides outside the gene matches: 14. Germline-derived CDR1 and CDR2 are DFQATT and SNEGSKA (reference sequence). The CDR3 loop reads CSSRVAAGTQETQYF. Here the CDR3 DNA reads TGCAGTTCGAGGGTGGCAGCGGGGACTCAAGAGACCCAGTACTTC.

The J gene is TRBJ2-1, the V gene TRBV4-1; 8 bases align to TRBD2. The CDR3 covers 17 residues. Germline V gene sequence: CDR1 MGHRA, CDR2 YSYEKL. With V trimmed by 0 bases and J by 3 bases, 7 bases remained unmatched. The DNA for the CDR3 is TGCGCCAGCAGCCAAGATAGGAGCGGGGGCCTCTACAATGAGCAGTTCTTC. Its protein is CASSQDRSGGLYNEQFF.

This clonotype was observed a handful of times. The chain is built from TRBV4-2 and TRBJ1-2, with D maybe TRBD1 (5 bases). Germline assignment: CDR1 LGHNA and CDR2 YNFKEQ. Trimming took 0 bases from V and 4 from J, leaving 9 bases between them. The CDR3 consists of 14 residues. CDR3 nucleotide sequence: TGTGCCAGCAGCCAAGATCCGGGACCCTATGGCTACACCTTC. As protein: CASSQDPGPYGYTF.

The chain has TRBV7-6 and TRBJ2-2, with 7 bases that match TRBD1. CDR3 length: 14 amino acids. The J segment lost 7 bases and the V segment lost 7 bases, leaving 9 bases of the junction unmatched. Germline loops: CDR1 SGHVS, CDR2 FNYEAQ. CDR3 in amino acids: CASTSTGLGGELFF. CDR3 nucleotide sequence: TGTGCCAGCACCTCGACAGGGCTGGGCGGGGAGCTGTTTTTT.